This T cell receptor (beta chain) was retrieved from a study of blood T cell repertoires in COVID-19. Overall study: There were acute and convalescent COVID-19 samples, and they came from the United States, Italy and Spain. Sample material is recorded as cDNA or gDNA derived from T cells, B-cell-depleted T cells, or PBMCs.

Original processing notes: Reference gene primer amplification gave nucleated cell count estimates. The protocol was immunoSEQ multiplex PCR, while the TCRdb copy is restricted to in-frame clones and leaves out a portion. V and J calls and clone size are given by that table; D and trimming were obtained from the DNA. The sample yields around 170,000 clones, around 85% seen once. CDR1 is MGHDK, CDR2 SYGVNS, per germline. The CDR3 totals 16 residues. V gave up 3 bases and J gave up 0 bases, with 11 bases separating them. Sequences were obtained from peripheral blood. The TCR originated in a woman in her 70s with acute or convalescent COVID-19. The chain carries TRBV25-1 and TRBJ1-4; the D gene is possibly TRBD1 (5 bases). The CDR3 is CASSDGRATTNEKLFF. The CDR3, as DNA: TGTGCCAGCAGTGACGGCAGGGCGACAACTAATGAAAAACTGTTTTTT.